A selection of T cell receptor beta chains follows, all from one sample in a study of T cell changes during pregnancy in multiple sclerosis. Data came from immunoSEQ multiplex PCR; TCRdb stores just in-frame clones and leaves some out. The data hold about 50,000 clones, with 92% observed a single time. The sample was CD4+ T cells from peripheral blood mononuclear cells, taken after pregnancy. Source of these receptors: a female donor with multiple sclerosis, enrolled in a pregnancy study. Both conserved end residues are part of each CDR3. The D gene is left open where the match is weak. Clone size is shown for a subset of rows, as once, few, many or a class of expanded clone.

J | D | size | V | DNA | CDR3
TRBJ2-2 | . | . | TRBV19 | TGTGCCAGTATCGCGGGGACAGTGAACACCGGGGAGCTGTTTTTT | CASIAGTVNTGELFF
TRBJ2-7 | TRBD1 | . | TRBV6-1 | TGTGCCAGCAGTCTGGACAGGGGGCCCTACGAGCAGTACTTC | CASSLDRGPYEQYF
TRBJ2-7 | TRBD1 | . | TRBV4-1 | TGCGCCAGCAGCCAACCCTTGGGACAGGGGTACGAGCAGTACTTC | CASSQPLGQGYEQYF
TRBJ2-5 | TRBD2 | . | TRBV4-1 | TGCGCCAGCAGGAACGGACTAGCGGGAGGGGAGACCCAGTACTTC | CASRNGLAGGETQYF
TRBJ1-5 | . | once | TRBV6-1 | TGTGCCAGCAGTGAAGCCCGAGGTCAGCCCCAGCATTTT | CASSEARGQPQHF
TRBJ2-1 | TRBD2 | once | TRBV5-4 | TGTGCCAGCAGCTCGTCACTAGCGGGAGGTTCCTACAATGAGCAGTTCTTC | CASSSSLAGGSYNEQFF
TRBJ2-2 | . | . | TRBV25-1 | TGTGCCAGCTCGGACATCCTCGGGAGCAACACCGGGGAGCTGTTTTTT | CASSDILGSNTGELFF
TRBJ2-4 | TRBD2 | . | TRBV2 | TGTGCCAGCAGTGAAATGCAGGGACTAGCGGGCGGGGTTAACTACTTC | CASSEMQGLAGGVNYF
TRBJ2-2 | . | . | TRBV18 | TGTGCCAGCTCACCACCAGGGGCGAGGACCGGGGAGCTGTTTTTT | CASSPPGARTGELFF
TRBJ2-7 | TRBD2 | . | TRBV19 | TGTGCCAGTAGTATTCGGAATAGCGGGTCCTACGAGCAGTACTTC | CASSIRNSGSYEQYF
TRBJ2-2 | . | once | TRBV28 | TGTGCCAGCAGTTTAGGTGGGGCAGGCGGGGAGCTGTTTTTT | CASSLGGAGGELFF
TRBJ2-5 | . | . | TRBV2 | TGTGCCACCCTGATCCCGACAGTACCCCAAGAGACCCAGTACTTC | CATLIPTVPQETQYF
TRBJ1-4 | TRBD1 | . | TRBV5-1 | TGCGCCAGCAGCTTGGAGACAGGGCGTAATGAAAAACTGTTTTTT | CASSLETGRNEKLFF
TRBJ2-1 | . | once | TRBV21-1 | TGTGCCGCCAGGACTGGACTAGCGGGTAACAATGAGCAGTTCTTC | CAARTGLAGNNEQFF
TRBJ2-2 | . | . | TRBV18 | TGTGCCAGCTCACGTGGCGGCGAGGGATCGACCGGGGAGCTGTTTTTT | CASSRGGEGSTGELFF
TRBJ2-7 | . | . | TRBV7-8 | TGTGCCAGCAGCTTAGTAGCGTCTCCAGAGTACGAGCAGTACTTC | CASSLVASPEYEQYF
TRBJ1-4 | . | . | TRBV5-1 | TGCGCCAGCAGCCTTACGGTGGCAACTAATGAAAAACTGTTTTTT | CASSLTVATNEKLFF
TRBJ1-4 | TRBD1 | . | TRBV5-1 | TGCGCCAGCAGCTCGACAGGGAAGAATGAAAAACTGTTTTTT | CASSSTGKNEKLFF
TRBJ2-5 | TRBD1 | . | TRBV7-9 | TGTGCCAGCGAGACAGGGAGAGAGACCCAGTACTTC | CASETGRETQYF
TRBJ2-2 | TRBD1 | . | TRBV7-6 | TGTGCCAGCAGCCTAAGTAGCAGGGGGTGGACCGGGGAGCTGTTTTTT | CASSLSSRGWTGELFF
TRBJ2-5 | . | . | TRBV2 | TGTGCCAGCGGGCGGGGAGGGGGTATGCAAGAGACCCAGTACTTC | CASGRGGGMQETQYF
TRBJ2-7 | . | . | TRBV2 | TGTGCCACCCAGGCGGGGTACGAGCAGTACTTC | CATQAGYEQYF
TRBJ1-1 | TRBD1 | . | TRBV29-1 | TGCAGCGTAGGACAGGGTGCGAACACTGAAGCTTTCTTT | CSVGQGANTEAFF
TRBJ2-1 | . | . | TRBV27 | TGTGCCAGCAGTTCGTACGGGTCGGGTGGTGAGCAGTTCTTC | CASSSYGSGGEQFF
TRBJ2-7 | . | . | TRBV11-3 | TGTGCCAGCAGCTTAGCGGTGGGGGCTTCCTCCTACGAGCAGTACTTC | CASSLAVGASSYEQYF
TRBJ2-3 | . | once | TRBV5-4 | TGTGCCAGCAGCTTGCCCCAGGTGGGAAGGGGAACAGATACGCAGTATTTT | CASSLPQVGRGTDTQYF
TRBJ2-5 | TRBD1 | . | TRBV19 | TGTGCCAGTAGCCGGGACAGGCGAGAGACCCAGTACTTC | CASSRDRRETQYF
TRBJ2-1 | . | . | TRBV5-4 | TGTGCCAGCAGCTCAGGCCACGTCAATGAGCAGTTCTTC | CASSSGHVNEQFF
TRBJ2-3 | . | . | TRBV5-4 | TGTGCCAGCAGCCTACAGGGTGATGGCACAGATACGCAGTATTTT | CASSLQGDGTDTQYF
TRBJ1-1 | TRBD1 | . | TRBV19 | TGTGCCAGTACCACCGGGACAGGGATGGGTGACACTGAAGCTTTCTTT | CASTTGTGMGDTEAFF
TRBJ1-1 | . | . | TRBV6-1 | TGTGCCAGCAGTGAAGATCGGGTAGACACTGAAGCTTTCTTT | CASSEDRVDTEAFF